This T cell receptor (beta chain) was captured by sequencing in a study of blood T cell repertoires in COVID-19. Study details: Material from acute and convalescent COVID-19 was sourced from the United States, Italy and Spain. PBMCs, B-cell-depleted T cells, or T cells were the source of the cDNA or gDNA that made up the material.

V shed 5 bases and J shed 2 bases, with 13 bases lying between them. The germline gives CDR1 MNHEY, CDR2 SMNVEV (reference sequence). This CDR3 has 14 residues. Libraries were prepared by immunoSEQ multiplex PCR; TCRdb keeps only in-frame clonotypes and omits some of them. The sample yields 52,000 or so clones, 80% to 90% seen once. Input material: peripheral blood. The origin of this receptor is a man in his fifties with acute or convalescent COVID-19. The chain links TRBV27 to TRBJ2-7; the D gene is possibly TRBD1 (6 bases). CDR3 sequence reads: CASSLTGWAYEQYF. Here the CDR3 DNA reads TGTGCCAGCAGTCTGACAGGTTGGGCCTACGAGCAGTACTTC.